This TCR beta chain was captured in a study of CD4 T cells in relation to SARS-CoV-2 and coronaviruses. Regarding this clone: The antigen remains unidentified.

The V gene end was trimmed by 3 bases and the J gene end by 2 bases; junction bases not matched to a gene: 5. The CDR3 runs 15 residues. Germline V gene lookup returns CDR1 SQVTM and CDR2 ANQGSEA. Clones were read by immunoSEQ multiplex PCR, and TCRdb kept only the in-frame ones, dropping some. The sample consists of 35,000 to 40,000 clones, 88% of them appearing once. Study-level results: The cross-reactivity analysis covered only spike protein, not other viral proteins.

The chain carries TRBV29-1 and TRBJ1-3; TRBD1 aligns across 9 bases. The sample comprised memory CD4+ T cells from PBMCs. The receptor comes from an adult with COVID-19. The chain's CDR3 is CSVDMRTGAGNTIYF. CDR3 in DNA: TGCAGCGTTGACATGCGGACAGGGGCTGGAAACACCATATATTTT. Together with reference TRBV29-1 and TRBJ1-3, the CDR3 gives the full variable domain: SAVISQKPSRDICQRGTSLTIQCQVDSQVTMMFWYRQQPGQSLTLIATANQGSEATYESGFVIDKFPISRPNLTFSTLTVSNMSPEDSSIYLCSVDMRTGAGNTIYFGEGSWLTVV.